This T cell receptor beta chain appears in the sequencing data of a study of blood T cell repertoires in COVID-19. About the study: The United States, Italy and Spain provided the acute and convalescent COVID-19 samples. Nucleic acid was either cDNA or gDNA, and it came from T cells, B-cell-depleted T cells, or PBMCs.

The assay was immunoSEQ multiplex PCR, and TCRdb's table has in-frame clones only and misses some. The sample consists of some 200,000 clones, around 86% of them appearing once. The sequence derives from a man aged 35 to 55 with active or convalescent COVID-19. Sequenced material: peripheral blood.

CDR3 sequence reads: CASSTQTGYEQYF. The CDR3 DNA follows: TGCGCCAGCAGCACGCAGACAGGCTACGAGCAGTACTTC. The chain has TRBV5-1 and TRBJ2-7; perhaps TRBD1 as D (6 bases). From germline, CDR1 is SGHRS and CDR2 YFSETQ. This CDR3 contains 13 residues. Trimming shortened V by 4 bases and J by 3 bases, and 11 bases separated the two germline ends.